What follows are 13 T cell receptor beta chains derived from one specimen sequenced in a study of blood T cell repertoires in COVID-19 (dated by TCRdb to the early 2020s). Library generation was performed with the immunoSEQ multiplex PCR assay. Entries here come from immuneACCESS through TCRdb and include only in-frame sequences with V and J called. Some clones fail to appear in such tables; in the studies checked, an unresolved V gene covers under half of the shortfall, and the cause of the remainder is unknown. The sample records nearly 250,000 clones, roughly 82% of which are singletons. The ten largest clones capture over 5.5% of the sample. Sequencing was done on a sample of peripheral blood. Source of these receptors: a woman at least 80 years old with COVID-19, enrolled during active disease.

The genes are TRBV5-1 and TRBJ1-4; 8 nucleotides align to TRBD1. The length of the CDR3 is 16 residues. V shed 3 bases, J shed 1 base, and the junction held 5 bases outside the gene matches. The germline CDR1 and CDR2 sequences are SGHRS and YFSETQ. The CDR3 here is CASSWTGSVTNEKLFF. For the CDR3, the DNA is TGCGCCAGCAGCTGGACAGGGTCGGTAACTAATGAAAAACTGTTTTTT.

The CDR3 loop reads CASSPPTSEGNNEQFF. In DNA form, the CDR3 reads TGTGCCAGCTCACCACCCACCAGCGAGGGAAACAATGAGCAGTTCTTC. The rearrangement links TRBV18 to TRBJ2-1; perhaps TRBD2 as D (5 bases). Germline CDR1 KGHSH, CDR2 LQKENI. The germline V and J ends were trimmed by 0 bases and 5 bases, with 14 bases remaining between them. The CDR3 totals 16 residues. Supplemented by reference TRBV18 and TRBJ2-1, the full variable domain reads NAGVMQNPRHLVRRRGQEARLRCSPMKGHSHVYWYRQLPEEGLKFMVYLQKENIIDESGMPKERFSAEFPKEGPSILRIQQVVRGDSAAYFCASSPPTSEGNNEQFFGPGTRLTVL.

The table lists this clone with a count of one. This sample includes further DNA sequences coding for the same CDR3. CDR3: CASSLAGNTEAFF. The CDR3 nucleotides are TGTGCCAGCAGCTTGGCGGGGAACACTGAAGCTTTCTTT. The chain links TRBV5-4 to TRBJ1-1; D not resolved. Germline assignment: CDR1 SGHNT and CDR2 YYREEE (reference sequence). The germline V and J ends were trimmed by 0 bases and 1 base, with 4 bases remaining between them. The CDR3 is made up of 13 amino acids.

The chain employs TRBV12-3 or TRBV12-4 and TRBJ2-5; D remains ambiguous. CDR3 length equals 13 residues. Trimming left V 2 bases short and J 5 bases short, with 9 bases between. Here the CDR3 reads CASSLYTEETQYF. CDR3 in DNA: TGTGCCAGCAGTTTATATACGGAGGAGACCCAGTACTTC.

In its sample, this clone was seen a few times. This chain uses TRBV19 with TRBJ2-2; unclear D gene. Between the trimmed V and J ends, which lost 9 bases and 7 bases, there was a span of 9 bases. Looked up from germline, CDR1 is LNHDA and CDR2 is SQIVND (reference sequence). There are 11 residues in the CDR3. Here the CDR3 DNA reads TGTGCCAGCCGTGTCTTCGGGGAGCTGTTTTTT. This encodes CASRVFGELFF.

CDR3 bases: TGCGCCAGCGGGACTAGCGCCTACGAGCAGTACTTC. Translating gives CASGTSAYEQYF. The chain carries TRBV5-1 and TRBJ2-7, with 10 bases identical to TRBD2. The CDR3 has 12 amino acids. Germline loops: CDR1 SGHRS, CDR2 YFSETQ. J was trimmed by 2 bases and V by 7 bases; bases with no gene match: 0.

The chain couples TRBV27 to TRBJ1-6; no definite D call. The length of the CDR3 is 14 residues. The V and J ends lost 4 bases and 6 bases respectively, with 10 bases between them. Germline assignment: CDR1 MNHEY and CDR2 SMNVEV (reference sequence). The CDR3 loop is CASSSYGTNSPLHF. The CDR3 bases are TGTGCCAGCAGTTCGTACGGTACTAATTCACCCCTCCACTTT.

The chain has TRBV19 and TRBJ1-1, with D perhaps TRBD1 (6 bases). V lost 2 bases and J lost 2, with 9 bases in between. This CDR3 contains 14 residues. CDR1 and CDR2 from the germline V gene are LNHDA and SQIVND (reference sequence). CDR3 sequence reads: CASSINRENTEAFF. CDR3 nucleotide sequence: TGTGCCAGTAGTATAAACAGGGAAAACACTGAAGCTTTCTTT.

This chain links TRBV13 with TRBJ2-1; 11 bases are a match to TRBD1. Trimming cost V 5 bases and J 2 bases; bases outside gene matches: 2. The CDR3 covers 15 residues. Germline values: CDR1 PRHDT, CDR2 FYEKMQ (reference sequence). The CDR3 DNA follows: TGTGCCAGCAGCCTGGGACAGGGGGCCTACAATGAGCAGTTCTTC. It is translated as CASSLGQGAYNEQFF.

CDR3 residues: CASSPRGGETQYF. CDR3 sequence (DNA): TGTGCCAGCAGCCCGCGAGGTGGGGAGACCCAGTACTTC. The rearrangement joins TRBV7-2 to TRBJ2-5; D gene ambiguous. The germline gives CDR1 SGHTA, CDR2 FQGNSA. CDR3 length: 13 residues. V was cut by 5 bases and J by 5 bases, with 12 bases left in between. The variable domain in full, with the rest retrieved from reference TRBV7-2 and TRBJ2-5, is GAGVSQSPSNKVTEKGKDVELRCDPISGHTALYWYRQSLGQGLEFLIYFQGNSAPDKSGLPSDRFSAERTGGSVSTLTIQRTQQEDSAVYLCASSPRGGETQYFGPGTRLLVL.

V gene TRBV6-5 combines with J gene TRBJ1-1; D remains ambiguous. V lost 6 bases and J 0 bases, leaving 8 bases between the germline ends. The CDR3 sequence is 13 residues long. Germline-derived CDR1 and CDR2 are MNHEY and SVGAGI. DNA of the CDR3: TGTGCCAGCAGCCTACTAATGAACACTGAAGCTTTCTTT. This translates into CASSLLMNTEAFF.

The V call is TRBV28, the J call TRBJ1-5; maybe TRBD1 (5 bases). Trimming pared 6 bases from V and 6 bases from J, leaving 18 bases between. The CDR3 extends over 15 amino acids. CDR1 and CDR2 from the germline V gene are MDHEN and SYDVKM. DNA for the CDR3: TGTGCCAGCAGCAGGACATCAGGGAATGCTCAGCCCCAGCATTTT. Translation gives CASSRTSGNAQPQHF. Drawing the rest from reference TRBV28 and TRBJ1-5, the complete variable domain is DVKVTQSSRYLVKRTGEKVFLECVQDMDHENMFWYRQDPGLGLRLIYFSYDVKMKEKGDIPEGYSVSREKKERFSLILESASTNQTSMYLCASSRTSGNAQPQHFGDGTRLSIL.

CDR3 DNA sequence: TGCGCCAGCAGCTTGAGCTCGGAGGGAAACACCATATATTTT. Translating gives CASSLSSEGNTIYF. The chain couples TRBV5-1 to TRBJ1-3; no clear D. CDR3 length: 14 residues. The V end lost 1 base, the J end lost 4 bases, and 9 bases lay between the germline ends. Per the germline V gene, CDR1 is SGHRS and CDR2 is YFSETQ.